Included here is one T cell receptor (beta chain) sequence, with context. The CDR3 is made up of 15 amino acids. Germline CDR1 LGHNA, CDR2 YNFKEQ. V lost 1 base, J lost 4 bases, and 10 bases lay in between. This sample stems from a study of blood T cell repertoires in COVID-19. For the study at large: The United States, Italy and Spain supplied acute and convalescent COVID-19 samples. T cells, B-cell-depleted T cells, or PBMCs supplied cDNA or gDNA.

Per the original data handling: For nucleated cells, counts were estimated from reference gene primer amplification. Sequencing was performed with immunoSEQ multiplex PCR; in TCRdb, only in-frame clones are kept and a portion is missing. V and J calls and clone size are copied from that table; D and trimming were computed from the DNA. In the table there are under 300,000 clones, about four fifths of which are singletons. This TCR derives from a woman between 45 and 65 years old who had recovered from COVID-19. This chain connects TRBV4-2 to TRBJ2-2; D uncertain. Sequencing used peripheral blood. CDR3: CASSQVGQSTGELFF. CDR3 DNA: TGTGCCAGCAGCCAAGTTGGGCAGAGCACCGGGGAGCTGTTTTTT.